The present T cell receptor beta chain was sequenced within a study of blood T cell repertoires in COVID-19 (dated by TCRdb to 2019 to 2021). Background on the whole study: Samples covering the acute and convalescent phases of COVID-19 were provided by collaborators in the United States, Italy and Spain. The material from the prospective study consisted of cDNA or gDNA derived from T cells, B-cell-depleted T cells, or PBMCs. The sample metadata nearly always contained a de-identified subject ID, COVID-19 status, age in years and sex. The samples were drawn from two sources: the first 160 participants of the ongoing ImmuneRACE study, and 950 to 1,500 subjects contributed by 6 global collaborators. The dataset comprised deeply sampled blood TCRbeta repertoires from subjects exposed to, actively infected with, or recovered from COVID-19. A freely available public database, intended as a resource for researchers studying the immune response to SARS-CoV-2, is where the repertoires were released. Where HLA class I and class II types were available, the types were taken from metadata supplied by the sample provider, not from assay-based typing. Results and caveats for the whole study, not just this receptor: The quantity of clinical and demographic metadata differed by source and by participant and was supplied without curation.

Participants in the prospective study were enrolled through a virtual design, were aged 18 to 89 years, and lived in approximately 24 United States geographic areas. To assign participants to cohorts, the prospective study relied on clinical history that participants themselves reported in a screening survey and a study questionnaire. Each participant in the prospective study had whole blood, serum and a nasopharyngeal or oropharyngeal swab collected by mobile phlebotomists. Over a roughly 2-month period, participants in the prospective study had the option of providing additional blood draws and questionnaires. Before DNA extraction, prospective study blood samples were shipped either frozen or at room temperature. The CDR3 has 16 amino acids, counting the end cysteine and phenylalanine. CDR3 DNA only is kept here, 48 bases in frame from base 1. The germline V gene (reference sequence) yields LNHNV for CDR1 and YYDKDF for CDR2. V loses 0 bases, J loses 3 bases, and the germline ends lie 13 bases apart.

On this clone: Its binding antigen is unknown. No much larger clone is present one base from it, and per-base qualities are unavailable.

TCRbeta CDR3 regions were amplified from genomic DNA by means of the immunoSEQ Assay, a bias-controlled multiplex PCR. For the original study's pipeline: The number of nucleated cells in each sample was estimated by amplification of reference gene primers within the assay. Sequence reads were collapsed and filtered to measure the absolute abundance of every unique TCRbeta CDR3 rearrangement. Productive Simpson clonality was computed per sample as the square root of Simpson's diversity index over productive rearrangements. Held by TCRdb, this immuneACCESS table contains in-frame sequences only and omits some clones. Under half of the omission traces to an unresolved V gene where checked; the cause of the rest is unknown. The V and J calls and clone size come from that table; D and trimming were worked out from the DNA. This sample is represented by 210,000 or so clones; 70% to 90% of them were singletons. Clones ranked in the top ten supply about 7.2% of the sample.

This TCR came from a woman aged 40 to 55 with acute COVID-19. The specimen was PBMCs or T cells enriched from blood (not recorded which). The rearranged chain carries TRBV15 and TRBJ2-3, with the D gene too uncertain to name. CDR3 reads: CATSRDWSVRTDTQYF. The DNA is as follows: TGTGCCACCAGCAGAGATTGGAGCGTACGGACAGATACGCAGTATTTT. Supplemented by the reference TRBV15 and TRBJ2-3 proteins around the CDR3, the complete variable domain is DAMVIQNPRYQVTQFGKPVTLSCSQTLNHNVMYWYQQKSSQAPKLLFHYYDKDFNNEADTPDNFQSRRPNTSFCFLDIRSPGLGDTAMYLCATSRDWSVRTDTQYFGPGTRLTVL.